This T cell receptor beta chain was retrieved from a study of blood T cell repertoires in COVID-19. Looking at the study overall: The study drew acute and convalescent COVID-19 samples from the United States, Italy and Spain.

Individuals drawn from around 25 US areas were about 18 to 90 years old. Cohorts were assigned according to the clinical history that participants reported. The V gene end was trimmed by 4 bases and the J gene end by 8 bases; junction bases not matched to a gene: 2. The germline gives CDR1 KGHSH, CDR2 LQKENI. This CDR3 spans 13 amino acids. Using immunoSEQ multiplex PCR, the repertoire was profiled, and TCRdb retains in-frame clones only, with some absent. Here the sample spans 350,000 to 400,000 clones, 80% to 90% being singletons. The TCR originated in a man aged 35-49 years in a cohort exposed to, infected with or recovered from COVID-19 (not recorded which). This rearrangement joins TRBV18 to TRBJ1-5, with 10 positions matching TRBD1. The sequenced material came from PBMCs or T cells enriched from blood (not recorded which). The CDR3 region is CASSRGQGEPQHF. CDR3 coding DNA: TGTGCCAGCTCACGAGGACAGGGGGAGCCCCAGCATTTT.